This T cell receptor (beta chain) was retrieved from a study of lymphopenia after photon versus proton radiotherapy. This table comes from immunoSEQ multiplex PCR, and its TCRdb copy is limited to in-frame clones, with some not included. The sample holds about 30,000 clones, 90% seen once. Regarding the study as a whole: Proton therapy kept repertoires fairly stable, unlike photons, which gained effector/memory cells. Post-nadir diversity loss with photons came from oligoclonal expansion, particularly CD8+ Temra cells. Larger post-nadir TCR diversity loss correlated inversely with survival in deceased patients.

The germline V and J ends were trimmed by 4 bases and 6 bases, with 17 bases remaining between them. Looked up from germline, CDR1 is LNHDA and CDR2 is SQIVND (reference sequence). The CDR3 contains 15 residues. Turning to this clone: The antigen is unknown.

The sequence derives from a woman aged 50 to 65 with pancreatic cancer. The chain employs TRBV19 and TRBJ2-3, with D possibly called TRBD1 or TRBD2 (5 bases each). The specimen was peripheral blood, collected from a patient treated with photon-based radiotherapy. DNA of the CDR3: TGTGCCAGTAGTACTTTCGCAGGGACGGCGGATACGCAGTATTTT. Translating gives CASSTFAGTADTQYF. Together with reference TRBV19 and TRBJ2-3, the CDR3 gives the full variable domain: DGGITQSPKYLFRKEGQNVTLSCEQNLNHDAMYWYRQDPGQGLRLIYYSQIVNDFQKGDIAEGYSVSREKKESFPLTVTSAQKNPTAFYLCASSTFAGTADTQYFGPGTRLTVL.